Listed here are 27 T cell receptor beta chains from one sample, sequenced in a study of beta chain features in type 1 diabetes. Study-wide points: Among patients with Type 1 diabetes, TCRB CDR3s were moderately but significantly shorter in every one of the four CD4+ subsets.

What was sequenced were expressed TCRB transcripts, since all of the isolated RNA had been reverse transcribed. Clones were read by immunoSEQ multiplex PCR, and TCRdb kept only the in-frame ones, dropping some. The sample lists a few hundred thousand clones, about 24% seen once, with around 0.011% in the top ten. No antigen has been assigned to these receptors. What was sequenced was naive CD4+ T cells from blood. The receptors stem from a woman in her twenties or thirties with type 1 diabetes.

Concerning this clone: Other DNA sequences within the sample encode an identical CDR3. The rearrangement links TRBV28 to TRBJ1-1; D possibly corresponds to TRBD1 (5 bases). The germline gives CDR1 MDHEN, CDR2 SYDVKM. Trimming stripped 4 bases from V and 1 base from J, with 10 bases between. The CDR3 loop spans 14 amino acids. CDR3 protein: CASSSAGPNTEAFF. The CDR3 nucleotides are TGTGCCAGCAGTTCCGCAGGGCCGAACACTGAAGCTTTCTTT.

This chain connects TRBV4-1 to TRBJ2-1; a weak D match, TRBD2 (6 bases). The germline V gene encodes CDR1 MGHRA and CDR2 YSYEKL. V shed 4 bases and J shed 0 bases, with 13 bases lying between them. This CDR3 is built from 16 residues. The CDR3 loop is CASSRGTSSSYNEQFF. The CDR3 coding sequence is TGCGCCAGCAGCCGAGGGACTTCGAGCTCCTACAATGAGCAGTTCTTC.

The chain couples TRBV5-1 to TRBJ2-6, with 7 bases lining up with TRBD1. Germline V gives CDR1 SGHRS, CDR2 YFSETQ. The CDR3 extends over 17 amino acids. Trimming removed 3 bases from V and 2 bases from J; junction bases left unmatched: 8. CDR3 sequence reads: CASSSGTALPGANVLTF. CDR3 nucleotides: TGCGCCAGCAGCTCCGGGACAGCTCTCCCTGGGGCCAACGTCCTGACTTTC. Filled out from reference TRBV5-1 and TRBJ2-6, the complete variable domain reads KAGVTQTPRYLIKTRGQQVTLSCSPISGHRSVSWYQQTPGQGLQFLFEYFSETQRNKGNFPGRFSGRQFSNSRSEMNVSTLELGDSALYLCASSSGTALPGANVLTFGAGSRLTVL.

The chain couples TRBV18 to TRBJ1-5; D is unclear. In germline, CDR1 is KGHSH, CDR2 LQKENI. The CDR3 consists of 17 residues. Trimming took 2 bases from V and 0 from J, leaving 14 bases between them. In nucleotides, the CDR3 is TGTGCCAGCTCACCAGGCGGAGTTACCTATAGCAATCAGCCCCAGCATTTT. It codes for CASSPGGVTYSNQPQHF. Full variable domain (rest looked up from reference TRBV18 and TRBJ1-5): NAGVMQNPRHLVRRRGQEARLRCSPMKGHSHVYWYRQLPEEGLKFMVYLQKENIIDESGMPKERFSAEFPKEGPSILRIQQVVRGDSAAYFCASSPGGVTYSNQPQHFGDGTRLSIL.

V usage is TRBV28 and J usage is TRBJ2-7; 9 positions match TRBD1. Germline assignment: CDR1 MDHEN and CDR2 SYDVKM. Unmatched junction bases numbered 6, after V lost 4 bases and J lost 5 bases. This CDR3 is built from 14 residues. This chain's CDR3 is CASSSGQGIHEQYF. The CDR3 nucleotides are TGTGCCAGCAGTTCGGGACAGGGTATCCACGAGCAGTACTTC.

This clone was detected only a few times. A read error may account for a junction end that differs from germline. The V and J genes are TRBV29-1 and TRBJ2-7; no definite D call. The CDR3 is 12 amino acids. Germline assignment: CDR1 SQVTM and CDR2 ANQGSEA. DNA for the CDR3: TGCAGCGGCATAAAGAGGTCGTCATTAGACCACTTC. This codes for CSGIKRSSLDHF.

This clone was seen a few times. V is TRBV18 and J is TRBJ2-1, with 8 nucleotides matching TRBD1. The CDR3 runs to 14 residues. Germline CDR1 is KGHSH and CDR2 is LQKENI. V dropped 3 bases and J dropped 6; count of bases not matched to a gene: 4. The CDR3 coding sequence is TGTGCCAGCTCACCCCAAGGGACAGGCAATGAGCAGTTCTTC. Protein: CASSPQGTGNEQFF.

Written as DNA, the CDR3 is TGTGCCAGCAGCTCGCCCCCGGGGGACCATGAGCAGTTCTTC. Its protein is CASSSPPGDHEQFF. V and J are TRBV11-3 and TRBJ2-1, with a tentative D call TRBD2 (6 bases). This CDR3 has 14 amino acids. CDR1 is SGHNT, CDR2 YENEEA, per germline. The V and J ends lost 4 bases and 8 bases respectively, with 15 bases between them. Complete variable domain (other parts from reference TRBV11-3 and TRBJ2-1): EAGVVQSPRYKIIEKKQPVAFWCNPISGHNTLYWYLQNLGQGPELLIRYENEEAVDDSQLPKDRFSAERLKGVDSTLKIQPAELGDSAVYLCASSSPPGDHEQFFGPGTRLTVL.

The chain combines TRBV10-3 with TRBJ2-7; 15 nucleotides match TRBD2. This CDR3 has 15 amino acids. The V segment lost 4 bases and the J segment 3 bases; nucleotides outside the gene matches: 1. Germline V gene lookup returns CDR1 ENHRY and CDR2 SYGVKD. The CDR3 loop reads CAISVGLAGGYEQYF. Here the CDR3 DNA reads TGTGCCATCAGTGTGGGACTAGCGGGGGGCTACGAGCAGTACTTC.

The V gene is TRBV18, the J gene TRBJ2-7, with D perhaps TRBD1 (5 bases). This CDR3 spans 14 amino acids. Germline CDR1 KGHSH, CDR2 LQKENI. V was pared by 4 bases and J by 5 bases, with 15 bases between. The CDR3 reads CASSQSQGSNEQYF. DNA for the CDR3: TGTGCCAGCTCACAGAGTCAGGGCAGTAACGAGCAGTACTTC. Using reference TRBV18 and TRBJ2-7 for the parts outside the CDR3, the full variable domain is NAGVMQNPRHLVRRRGQEARLRCSPMKGHSHVYWYRQLPEEGLKFMVYLQKENIIDESGMPKERFSAEFPKEGPSILRIQQVVRGDSAAYFCASSQSQGSNEQYFGPGTRLTVT.

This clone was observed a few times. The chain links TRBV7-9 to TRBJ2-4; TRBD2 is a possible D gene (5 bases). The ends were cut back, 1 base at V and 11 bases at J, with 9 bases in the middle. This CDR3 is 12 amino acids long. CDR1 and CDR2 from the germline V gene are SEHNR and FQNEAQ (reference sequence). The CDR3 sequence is CASSLEAGFQYF. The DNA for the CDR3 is TGTGCCAGCAGCTTAGAGGCGGGCTTTCAGTACTTC.

The CDR3 sequence is CASSYQRGVETQYF. The CDR3 DNA reads as TGTGCCAGCAGCTACCAACGGGGAGTAGAGACCCAGTACTTC. The rearrangement joins TRBV7-2 to TRBJ2-5, with a weak D call TRBD2 (5 bases). CDR1 is SGHTA and CDR2 is FQGNSA in the germline V gene. CDR3 length equals 14 residues. V lost 4 bases and J lost 4, with 13 bases in between.

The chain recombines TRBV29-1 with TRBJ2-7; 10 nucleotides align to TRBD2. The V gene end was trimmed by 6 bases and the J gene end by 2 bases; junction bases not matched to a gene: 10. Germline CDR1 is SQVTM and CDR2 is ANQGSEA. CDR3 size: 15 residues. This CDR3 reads CSVQGERGGPYEQYF. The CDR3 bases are TGCAGCGTCCAAGGAGAGCGGGGGGGACCCTACGAGCAGTACTTC.

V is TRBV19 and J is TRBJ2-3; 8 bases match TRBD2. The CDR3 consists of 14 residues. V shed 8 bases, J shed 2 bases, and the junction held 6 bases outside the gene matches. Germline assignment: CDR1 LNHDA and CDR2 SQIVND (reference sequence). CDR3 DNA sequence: TGTGCCAGTCAGCGGGAGACGGACACAGATACGCAGTATTTT. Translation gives CASQRETDTDTQYF. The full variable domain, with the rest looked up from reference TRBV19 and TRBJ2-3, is DGGITQSPKYLFRKEGQNVTLSCEQNLNHDAMYWYRQDPGQGLRLIYYSQIVNDFQKGDIAEGYSVSREKKESFPLTVTSAQKNPTAFYLCASQRETDTDTQYFGPGTRLTVL.

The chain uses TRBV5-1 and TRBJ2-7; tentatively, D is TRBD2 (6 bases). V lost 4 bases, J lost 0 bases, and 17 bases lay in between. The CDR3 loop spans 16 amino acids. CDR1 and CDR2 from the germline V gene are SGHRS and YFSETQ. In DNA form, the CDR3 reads TGCGCCAGCAGCACCTTAGCCGGGGGAAGCTCCTACGAGCAGTACTTC. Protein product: CASSTLAGGSSYEQYF.

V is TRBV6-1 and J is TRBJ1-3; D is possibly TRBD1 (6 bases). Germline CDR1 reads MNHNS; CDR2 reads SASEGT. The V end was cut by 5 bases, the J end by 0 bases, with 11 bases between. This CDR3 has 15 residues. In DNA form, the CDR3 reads TGTGCCAGCAGTTTGGGGGCCCGCTCTGGAAACACCATATATTTT. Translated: CASSLGARSGNTIYF.

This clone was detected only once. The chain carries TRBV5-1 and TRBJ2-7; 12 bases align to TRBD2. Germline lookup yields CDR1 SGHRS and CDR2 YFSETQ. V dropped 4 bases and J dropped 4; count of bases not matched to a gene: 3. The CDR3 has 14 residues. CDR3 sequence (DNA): TGCGCCAGCAGCCGGACTAGCGGGATATACGAGCAGTACTTC. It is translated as CASSRTSGIYEQYF.

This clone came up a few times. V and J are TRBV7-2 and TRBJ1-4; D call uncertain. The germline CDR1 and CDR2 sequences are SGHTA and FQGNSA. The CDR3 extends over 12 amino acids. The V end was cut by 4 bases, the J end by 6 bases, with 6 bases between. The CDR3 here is CASSSLHEKLFF. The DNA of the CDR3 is TGTGCCAGCAGCTCTCTCCATGAAAAACTGTTTTTT.

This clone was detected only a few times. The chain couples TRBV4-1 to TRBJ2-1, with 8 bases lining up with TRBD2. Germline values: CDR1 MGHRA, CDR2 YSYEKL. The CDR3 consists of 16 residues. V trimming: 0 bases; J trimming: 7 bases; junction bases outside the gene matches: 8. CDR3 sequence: CASSQEHSGRINEQFF. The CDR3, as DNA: TGCGCCAGCAGCCAAGAGCACAGCGGGAGAATTAATGAGCAGTTCTTC.

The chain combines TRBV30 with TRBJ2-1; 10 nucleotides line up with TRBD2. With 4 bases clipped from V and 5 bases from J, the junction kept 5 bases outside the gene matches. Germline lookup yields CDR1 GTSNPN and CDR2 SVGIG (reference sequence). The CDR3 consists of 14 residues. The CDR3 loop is CAWTLAGVDNEQFF. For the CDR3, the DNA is TGTGCCTGGACCCTAGCGGGAGTCGACAATGAGCAGTTCTTC.

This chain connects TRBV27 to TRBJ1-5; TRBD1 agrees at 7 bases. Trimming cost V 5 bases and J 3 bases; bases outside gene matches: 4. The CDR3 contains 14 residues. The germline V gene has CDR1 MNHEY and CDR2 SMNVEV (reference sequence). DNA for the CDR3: TGTGCCAGCAGTCCGGACAGGTACAATCAGCCCCAGCATTTT. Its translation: CASSPDRYNQPQHF.

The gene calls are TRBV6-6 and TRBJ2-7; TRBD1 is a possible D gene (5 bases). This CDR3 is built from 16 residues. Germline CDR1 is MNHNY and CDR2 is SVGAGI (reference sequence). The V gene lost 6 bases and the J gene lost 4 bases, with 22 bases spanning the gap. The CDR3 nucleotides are TGTGCCAGCAGCACAGGACGGATCACAACTACGTACGAGCAGTACTTC. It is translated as CASSTGRITTTYEQYF.

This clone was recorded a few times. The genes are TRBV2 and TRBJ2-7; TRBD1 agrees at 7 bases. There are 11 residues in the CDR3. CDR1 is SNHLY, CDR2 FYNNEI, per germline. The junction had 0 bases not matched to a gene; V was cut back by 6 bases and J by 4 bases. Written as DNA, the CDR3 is TGTGCCAGCAGGGGACAGTACGAGCAGTACTTC. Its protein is CASRGQYEQYF.

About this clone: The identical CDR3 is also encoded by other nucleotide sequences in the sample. The CDR3 protein is CSVGTDGNTIYF. CDR3 bases: TGCAGCGTTGGAACAGATGGAAACACCATATATTTT. V gene TRBV29-1 combines with J gene TRBJ1-3; D unresolved. Germline assignment: CDR1 SQVTM and CDR2 ANQGSEA. The CDR3 spans 12 residues. V lost 4 bases and J lost 3, with 7 bases in between.

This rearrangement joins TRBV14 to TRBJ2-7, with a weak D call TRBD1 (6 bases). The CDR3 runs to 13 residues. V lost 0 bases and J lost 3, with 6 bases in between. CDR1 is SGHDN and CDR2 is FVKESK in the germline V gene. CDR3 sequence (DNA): TGTGCCAGCAGCCAAGACAGGGGCTACGAGCAGTACTTC. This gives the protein CASSQDRGYEQYF.

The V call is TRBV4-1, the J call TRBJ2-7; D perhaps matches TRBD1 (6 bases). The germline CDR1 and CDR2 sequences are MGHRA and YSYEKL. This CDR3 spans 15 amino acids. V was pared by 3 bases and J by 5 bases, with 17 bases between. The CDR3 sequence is CASSHSVGGTHEQYF. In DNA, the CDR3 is TGCGCCAGCAGCCACTCGGTAGGGGGTACCCACGAGCAGTACTTC.

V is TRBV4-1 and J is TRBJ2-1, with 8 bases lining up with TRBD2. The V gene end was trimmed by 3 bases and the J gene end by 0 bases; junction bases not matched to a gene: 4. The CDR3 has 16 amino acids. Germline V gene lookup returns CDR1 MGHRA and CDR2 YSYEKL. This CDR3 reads CASSQSGTSSYNEQFF. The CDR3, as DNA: TGCGCCAGCAGCCAGTCCGGGACTAGCTCCTACAATGAGCAGTTCTTC.